Listed below are T cell receptor beta chains from one sample, sequenced in a study of post-analysis software for immune sequencing data. TCRdb reanalysed the PCR reads using MiXCR and keeps one entry per CDR3 protein. The repertoire has some 690,000 distinct CDR3 sequences, roughly 30% of them found once; the top ten carry around 0.6%. Sequencing was done on a sample of blood. The receptor source for this set is a girl aged 10-17 years with multiple sclerosis. Each CDR3 is given with its conserved first and last residue. D genes are given only for firm matches. Some rows mark clone size as missing; the rest say once, few, many or name a class of expanded clone.

V: TRBV7-9; J: TRBJ1-1; D: TRBD1; size: few; CDR3: CASSSTGEAPEAFF; DNA: TGTGCCAGCAGCTCGACAGGGGAAGCCCCTGAAGCTTTCTTT
V: TRBV4-3; J: TRBJ2-7; D: TRBD1; size: NA; CDR3: CTSSQEEPGQGAYEQYF; DNA: TGCACCAGCAGCCAAGAGGAACCGGGACAGGGGGCATACGAGCAGTACTTC
V: TRBV7-9; J: TRBJ1-2; D: NA; size: few; CDR3: CASSFDLLNYGYTF; DNA: TGTGCCAGCAGCTTTGATCTACTTAACTATGGCTACACCTTC
V: TRBV5-1; J: TRBJ2-7; D: TRBD1; size: NA; CDR3: CASKFGTGSYEQYF; DNA: TGCGCCAGCAAATTTGGGACAGGGTCCTACGAGCAGTACTTC
V: TRBV20-1; J: TRBJ2-1; D: NA; size: few; CDR3: CSAPILAFLSYNEQFF; DNA: TGCAGTGCACCAATCTTGGCTTTTCTCTCCTACAATGAGCAGTTCTTC
V: TRBV4-1; J: TRBJ1-4; D: TRBD1; size: few; CDR3: CASSQTDREDEKLFF; DNA: TGCGCCAGCAGCCAGACGGACAGGGAGGATGAAAAACTGTTTTTT
V: TRBV27; J: TRBJ2-7; D: TRBD2; size: NA; CDR3: CASSPTSGESWAQYF; DNA: TGTGCCAGCAGTCCGACTAGCGGGGAGAGTTGGGCCCAGTACTTC
V: TRBV28; J: TRBJ2-1; D: NA; size: many; CDR3: CASSPQAYEQFF; DNA: TGTGCCAGCAGTCCACAGGCCTATGAGCAGTTCTTC
V: TRBV5-6; J: TRBJ2-7; D: NA; size: NA; CDR3: CASSLVPGTADEQYF; DNA: TGTGCCAGCAGCTTGGTCCCAGGGACGGCGGACGAGCAGTACTTC
V: TRBV7-9; J: TRBJ2-1; D: TRBD1; size: NA; CDR3: CAGSSNQLTGPFAYNEQFF; DNA: TGTGCCGGCAGCTCAAACCAATTGACAGGGCCTTTTGCCTACAATGAGCAGTTCTTC
V: TRBV6-2/TRBV6-3; J: TRBJ2-7; D: NA; size: few; CDR3: CASSENAGPGDEQYF; DNA: TGTGCCAGCAGTGAGAACGCCGGGCCCGGGGACGAGCAGTACTTC
V: TRBV24-1; J: TRBJ2-3; D: TRBD2; size: few; CDR3: CATSDPGLAGTDTQYF; DNA: TGTGCCACCAGTGATCCCGGACTAGCGGGCACAGATACGCAGTATTTT
V: TRBV7-6; J: TRBJ2-7; D: NA; size: NA; CDR3: CASSLAPGSENEQYF; DNA: TGTGCCAGCAGCTTAGCGCCCGGGAGTGAGAACGAGCAGTACTTC